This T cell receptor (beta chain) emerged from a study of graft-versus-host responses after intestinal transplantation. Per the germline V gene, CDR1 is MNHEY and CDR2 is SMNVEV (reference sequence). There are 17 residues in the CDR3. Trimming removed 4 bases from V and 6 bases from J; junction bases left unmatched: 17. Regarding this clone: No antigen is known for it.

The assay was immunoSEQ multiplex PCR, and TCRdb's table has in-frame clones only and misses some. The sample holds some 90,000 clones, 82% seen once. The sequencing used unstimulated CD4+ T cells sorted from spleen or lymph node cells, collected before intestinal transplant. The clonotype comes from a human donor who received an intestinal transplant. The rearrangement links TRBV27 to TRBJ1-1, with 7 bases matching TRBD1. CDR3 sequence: CASSSRRTGSREAEAFF. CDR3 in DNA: TGTGCCAGCAGTTCTCGAAGGACAGGCTCAAGGGAGGCTGAAGCTTTCTTT.